This TCR beta chain was sequenced for a study of CD8+ T cells in alopecia areata (dated by TCRdb to 2017 to 2018). Looking at the study overall: Treated patients were enrolled in an open-label pilot trial of oral tofacitinib at 5 to 10 mg twice daily for moderate-to-severe alopecia areata. immunoSEQ multiplex PCR using 35 Vbeta forward primers and 13 Jbeta reverse primers was used to amplify TCRbeta CDR3 regions. Scalp tissue and sorted CD4+ and CD8+ peripheral blood T cells from patchy and totalis/universalis alopecia areata patients and from healthy controls were covered by human TCRbeta sequencing. Tofacitinib was given for 6 to 18 months, followed by 6 months of follow-up off drug to assess delayed response and recurrence. In treated patients, disease severity was measured using the SALT score, which gives the percentage of scalp surface area affected. Scalp clonality was compared among normal scalp (n=4), patchy alopecia areata scalp (n=8), and alopecia totalis/universalis scalp (n=8). In both human patients and the C3H/HeJ mouse model, the study applied high-throughput TCRbeta sequencing to look at T cell clonal expansion in alopecia areata. Patients on tofacitinib were biopsied at baseline and after 4 and 24 weeks of treatment, and several of the patients also had a later scalp biopsy. RNA was obtained with the PAXgene miRNA kit for fixed scalp, the miRNeasy kit for PBMCs, and the RNeasy kit for mouse skin.

To note about this clone: What this receptor recognizes is not known. No base-level quality is on record; no much larger clone is a single base apart.

Library generation was performed with the immunoSEQ multiplex PCR assay. RNA was extracted from all samples and reverse transcribed into cDNA, which served as template for TCR sequencing. SuperScript III was used for first-strand cDNA synthesis, primed with a 2:1 mix of oligo-dT and random hexamers. A synthetic immune receptor repertoire was used to measure amplification bias, and any remaining bias was corrected computationally. From the authors' description of their analysis: Raw reads were preprocessed for error removal, and CDR3 was defined according to IMGT conventions as running from the conserved cysteine to phenylalanine. Clonality was computed as 1 minus the Shannon entropy, with the entropy normalized by log2 of the number of productive unique TCRs. CD4 or CD8 identity of scalp clones was inferred by cross-referencing scalp TCRbeta sequences with sorted blood CD4 and CD8 repertoires. The clones in this table, taken by TCRdb from immuneACCESS, are in-frame only. Not every clone is retained; where verified, under half of the shortfall comes from an unresolved V gene, and the cause of the rest is unknown. V and J calls plus clone size are reproduced from that table; the DNA served to infer D and trimming. The table for this sample lists 160,000 or so clones; 58% of them were counted only once. Clones ranked in the top ten supply 16% of the sample.

Relative to germline, V is 4 bases shorter and J is 5 bases shorter, with 6 bases between their ends. From cysteine to phenylalanine, the CDR3 is 11 amino acids long. The CDR3 DNA has 33 bases and is translated from base 1. In the germline V gene (reference sequence), CDR1 corresponds to SGHKS and CDR2 to YYEKEE. Broader findings and caveats from the paper: Unlike mouse skin, where gammadelta T cells dominate, normal human skin contains resident alphabeta T cells that get sequenced too, which complicates analysis of the scalp TCR repertoire. Many expanded lesional clones persisted in scalp and blood during tofacitinib treatment, which may partly explain relapse after stopping treatment. Tofacitinib significantly lowered scalp clonality and the number of expanded CD8+ clones among the top 100 scalp clones. Compared with mice, TCR sequences shared between patients were less clear, possibly partly because of HLA diversity across the patient population. Because the treated cohort was small and had just a single nonresponder, larger studies are needed to establish links between baseline CD8+ expansion and response. Compared with normal scalp, lesional scalp had higher clonality and more expanded CD8+ clones, particularly in alopecia totalis/universalis, a pattern that suggests antigenic drive.

The label giving this sample's treatment or condition can be read as: oral pan-JAK inhibitor, 5-10 mg twice daily. From alopecia areata patients, peripheral blood was collected along with lesional scalp punch biopsies. PBMCs were isolated by density centrifugation and stained for CD3, CD4 and CD8, and CD4+ and CD8+ T cells were sorted on a FACSAria. Here the sequenced sample was CD4+ T cells sorted from blood, taken at approximately week 56, from a patient treated with tofacitinib. Here the chain combines TRBV5-5 and TRBJ2-5; too little of a D gene remains to name it. The TCR comes from a human donor with alopecia areata. The sequenced DNA: TGTGCCAGCAGCGTCTTGGAGACCCAGTACTTC. This sequence encodes CASSVLETQYF.